This T cell receptor (beta chain) is drawn from a study of T cell changes during pregnancy in multiple sclerosis. Generated by immunoSEQ multiplex PCR, the TCRdb table keeps only in-frame clones and is missing some. The repertoire holds 25,000 or so clones, about 93% seen once, with 6.2% in the top ten. The ends lost 2 bases at V and 2 bases at J; junction bases unmatched: 10. The CDR3 contains 18 residues. The chain is built from TRBV23-1 and TRBJ2-3; TRBD2 matches 10 bases. TRBV23-1 is labeled an ORF, and its function is uncertain. The material sequenced was CD8+ T cells from peripheral blood mononuclear cells, taken before pregnancy. The source of this sequence is a female donor with multiple sclerosis, enrolled in a pregnancy study. The CDR3 bases are TGCGCCAGCAGTCAAACTTGGGGGCTAGCGGGAGACACAGATACGCAGTATTTT. Protein: CASSQTWGLAGDTDTQYF.